Presented here are 11 T cell receptor beta chains from one specimen sequenced in a study of shared clonotypes between healthy human individuals. Assay: immunoSEQ multiplex PCR; the TCRdb copy retains only in-frame clones and omits some. The sample contains about 460,000 clones, roughly four fifths of which appear only once. Sequences were obtained from PBMCs. The receptors here all came from a woman aged 40-49 years in good health. Some clones in this sample may be carry-over from other donors' samples.

The chain couples TRBV4-2 to TRBJ2-1; weak D call: TRBD2 (5 bases). This CDR3 comprises 14 residues. Deletions cut 3 bases from V and 5 bases from J, with 11 bases between. Germline V lookup: CDR1 LGHNA, CDR2 YNFKEQ. The CDR3 nucleotides read TGTGCCAGCAGCCAGGGGTCGCGGGACAATGAGCAGTTCTTC. Translating it yields CASSQGSRDNEQFF.

This clone was counted between two and nine times. The chain recombines TRBV7-3 with TRBJ2-3; no reliable D call. V dropped 2 bases and J dropped 0 bases, with 12 bases sitting between them. The CDR3 runs 16 residues. Germline V gene data show CDR1 as SGHTA and CDR2 as FQGTGA. The chain's CDR3 is CASSLSRTTSTDTQYF. The DNA for the CDR3 is TGTGCCAGCAGCTTATCTCGGACCACTAGCACAGATACGCAGTATTTT. Supplemented by reference TRBV7-3 and TRBJ2-3, the full variable domain reads GAGVSQTPSNKVTEKGKYVELRCDPISGHTALYWYRQSLGQGPEFLIYFQGTGAADDSGLPNDRFFAVRPEGSVSTLKIQRTERGDSAVYLCASSLSRTTSTDTQYFGPGTRLTVL.

The gene calls are TRBV7-8 and TRBJ1-4, with D tentatively TRBD1 (5 bases). V lost 2 bases to trimming and J lost 0 bases, with 22 bases between them. The CDR3 contains 20 residues. In germline, CDR1 is SGHVS, CDR2 FQNEAQ. The DNA for the CDR3 is TGTGCCAGCAGCTTAAAAAGGATCAGGGCAGCGACTGCAACTAATGAAAAACTGTTTTTT. As protein: CASSLKRIRAATATNEKLFF.

In this sample, this clone turned up once. The genes are TRBV28 and TRBJ1-5; D is ambiguous. V was shortened by 10 bases and J by 4 bases, with 17 bases between the two germline ends. CDR3 length: 14 amino acids. CDR1 and CDR2 from the germline V gene are MDHEN and SYDVKM. The CDR3: CATRDSWGNQPQHF. As DNA, the CDR3 is TGTGCCACACGGGATTCCTGGGGAAATCAGCCCCAGCATTTT.

This clone has a handful of counts. V is TRBV14 and J is TRBJ1-6; 7 bases line up with TRBD1. Germline CDR1 is SGHDN and CDR2 is FVKESK. This CDR3 is 15 amino acids long. The V segment lost 0 bases and the J segment 9 bases; nucleotides outside the gene matches: 5. CDR3 region: CASSQELAGGSPLHF. The DNA for the CDR3 is TGTGCCAGCAGCCAAGAACTCGCAGGGGGTTCACCCCTCCACTTT.

This clone was counted a single time. This chain links TRBV13 with TRBJ2-3, with 10 bases identical to TRBD2. Germline CDR1 reads PRHDT; CDR2 reads FYEKMQ (reference sequence). This CDR3 comprises 17 residues. J was trimmed by 0 bases and V by 5 bases; bases with no gene match: 8. CDR3 sequence (DNA): TGTGCCAGCAGCACCTATCTAGCGGGAGTCAGCACAGATACGCAGTATTTT. This gives the protein CASSTYLAGVSTDTQYF.

The chain employs TRBV2 and TRBJ1-2, with D unclear. This CDR3 comprises 12 residues. Per germline, CDR1 SNHLY and CDR2 FYNNEI. Between the trimmed V and J ends, which lost 5 bases and 2 bases, there was a span of 6 bases. The CDR3 DNA sequence: TGTGCCAGCAGTCCGGGAAACTATGGCTACACCTTC. It codes for CASSPGNYGYTF.

Details on this clone: A far bigger clonotype differs at one base, so this is likely a read error. The sample contains more than one DNA sequence encoding this CDR3. The chain joins TRBV28 to TRBJ1-1; D uncertain. The germline CDR1 and CDR2 sequences are MDHEN and SYDVKM. Trimming took 1 base from V and 3 from J, leaving 15 bases between them. The CDR3 is made up of 16 amino acids. CDR3 loop: CASSLYPRVRDTEAFF. The DNA for the CDR3 is TGTGCCAGCAGTTTATACCCTAGGGTTAGGGACACTGAAGCTTTCTTT. Using reference TRBV28 and TRBJ1-1 for the parts outside the CDR3, the full variable domain is DVKVTQSSRYLVKRTGEKVFLECVQDMDHENMFWYRQDPGLGLRLIYFSYDVKMKEKGDIPEGYSVSREKKERFSLILESASTNQTSMYLCASSLYPRVRDTEAFFGQGTRLTVV.

V usage is TRBV2 and J usage is TRBJ2-2; D remains ambiguous. Trimming pared 5 bases from V and 0 bases from J, leaving 10 bases between. CDR1 and CDR2 from the germline V gene are SNHLY and FYNNEI. The CDR3 loop spans 15 amino acids. In DNA, the CDR3 is TGTGCCAGCAGTACGACATCCCCGAACACCGGGGAGCTGTTTTTT. Translation gives CASSTTSPNTGELFF.

The chain carries TRBV19 and TRBJ2-2, with D perhaps assigned TRBD1 or TRBD2 (5 bases each). V lost 3 bases and J lost 0, with 11 bases in between. The CDR3 is 16 residues long. The germline CDR1 and CDR2 sequences are LNHDA and SQIVND (reference sequence). CDR3 residues: CASSIEGNANTGELFF. DNA for the CDR3: TGTGCCAGTAGTATCGAGGGGAACGCGAACACCGGGGAGCTGTTTTTT.

CDR3 nucleotide sequence: TGTGCCAGCAGTATTCGAGCGGGAGCCTCCTACGAGCAGTACTTC. It codes for CASSIRAGASYEQYF. This chain connects TRBV27 to TRBJ2-5, with TRBD2 identical over 8 bases. The end of the DNA aligns better with TRBJ2-7, so the J call may be wrong. The V gene's germline CDR1 is MNHEY and CDR2 SMNVEV (reference sequence). CDR3 length: 15 amino acids.